Included here is one TCR beta chain sequence, with context. These data originate in a study of tumor-infiltrating lymphocytes in oesophageal squamous cell carcinoma. TCRdb reprocessed the PCR reads via MiXCR and lists one record per CDR3 protein. The sample records about 8,700 distinct CDR3 sequences, 60% to 70% being singletons. Germline V CDR1 and CDR2: MNHNY, SVGAGI (reference sequence). This CDR3 is 14 amino acids long. The rearrangement uses TRBV6-6 and TRBJ2-3; D not certain. The J call is uncertain, as TRBJ2-5 better fits the DNA end. Sequences were obtained from esophageal tumor tissue. The TCR originated in a female donor with esophageal squamous cell carcinoma. CDR3 sequence: CASSYGPALETQYF. The CDR3 DNA reads TGTGCCAGCAGTTACGGTCCAGCCCTGGAGACCCAGTACTTC.